These 21 T cell receptor beta chains came from one sample sequenced in a study of blood T cell repertoires in COVID-19. The assay was immunoSEQ multiplex PCR, and TCRdb's table has in-frame clones only and misses some. The sample consists of some 130,000 clones, approximately 83% of them appearing once. The source material was peripheral blood. These receptors were collected from a woman between 50 and 59 years old who had recovered from COVID-19.

The rearrangement joins TRBV21-1 to TRBJ1-5; the D segment call TRBD1 is taken from the table without a DNA check. TRBV21-1 counts as a pseudogene. This CDR3 is built from 15 residues. This chain's CDR3 is CASSNRQGSNQPQHF. CDR3 bases: TGTGCCAGCAGCAACCGACAGGGAAGCAATCAGCCCCAGCATTTT.

The chain carries TRBV2 and TRBJ1-1, with a weak D call TRBD1 (5 bases). V was shortened by 4 bases and J by 1 base, with 10 bases between the two germline ends. CDR1 is SNHLY, CDR2 FYNNEI, per germline. CDR3 length equals 14 residues. The CDR3 DNA reads as TGTGCCAGCAGTGGGGGGGAGTGGAACACTGAAGCTTTCTTT. Its protein is CASSGGEWNTEAFF.

J is TRBJ2-7 and V is TRBV7-9; 8 bases are a match to TRBD1. The CDR3 runs 13 residues. Germline values: CDR1 SEHNR, CDR2 FQNEAQ (reference sequence). V trimming: 3 bases; J trimming: 6 bases; junction bases outside the gene matches: 4. The CDR3 is CASSLQQGGEQYF. In DNA, the CDR3 is TGTGCCAGCAGCTTGCAACAGGGGGGCGAGCAGTACTTC.

CDR3 region: CATLIWGSGGGEQFF. The CDR3 DNA is TGTGCCACGCTGATATGGGGTAGCGGGGGGGGCGAGCAGTTCTTC. The chain combines TRBV10-3 with TRBJ2-1; 11 nucleotides match TRBD2. J lost 10 bases, V lost 10 bases, and 15 bases had no gene match. CDR3 size: 15 residues. Per germline, CDR1 ENHRY and CDR2 SYGVKD.

The chain uses TRBV7-7 and TRBJ2-5; maybe TRBD2 (6 bases). V dropped 5 bases and J dropped 4 bases, with 20 bases sitting between them. Germline CDR1 is SSHAT and CDR2 is FNYEAQ (reference sequence). The CDR3 totals 16 residues. CDR3 coding DNA: TGTGCCAGCAGCCTCTCGCAGAGCGGGCGCGGAGAGACCCAGTACTTC. This sequence encodes CASSLSQSGRGETQYF. The variable domain in full, with the rest retrieved from reference TRBV7-7 and TRBJ2-5, is GAGVSQSPRYKVTKRGQDVTLRCDPISSHATLYWYQQALGQGPEFLTYFNYEAQPDKSGLPSDRFSAERPEGSISTLTIQRTEQRDSAMYRCASSLSQSGRGETQYFGPGTRLLVL.

This clone was counted a few times. The V and J genes are TRBV7-9 and TRBJ1-4; 7 bases match TRBD1. This CDR3 comprises 19 residues. The V and J ends lost 3 bases and 5 bases, in that order; junction bases with no gene match: 18. Germline V gene data show CDR1 as SEHNR and CDR2 as FQNEAQ (reference sequence). DNA for the CDR3: TGTGCCAGCAGCTTCCAAATTTACAGGGGAGTAGAGTCGAATGAAAAACTGTTTTTT. Translating gives CASSFQIYRGVESNEKLFF.

The chain links TRBV18 to TRBJ2-1, with D unresolved. The CDR3 totals 13 residues. CDR1 is KGHSH and CDR2 is LQKENI in the germline V gene. V shed 0 bases and J shed 8 bases, with 8 bases lying between them. The CDR3 region is CASSPPLVHEQFF. CDR3 nucleotide sequence: TGTGCCAGCTCACCACCGCTAGTCCATGAGCAGTTCTTC.

This clone was found a few times. J is TRBJ1-2 and V is TRBV5-4, with 8 bases fitting TRBD1. Germline CDR1 is SGHNT and CDR2 is YYREEE (reference sequence). After removal of 3 bases from V and 4 bases from J, the junction contained 5 bases not matched to a gene. There are 14 residues in the CDR3. CDR3 sequence (DNA): TGTGCCAGCAGCTCTGACAGGGGCGTCTATGGCTACACCTTC. Its translation: CASSSDRGVYGYTF.

This clone has only one observation. The chain is built from TRBV11-2 and TRBJ2-7, with D maybe TRBD2 (6 bases). The length of the CDR3 is 14 residues. Per the germline V gene, CDR1 is SGHAT and CDR2 is FQNNGV. The V and J ends lost 5 bases and 0 bases respectively, with 11 bases between them. This CDR3 reads CASSLGLLSYEQYF. CDR3 nucleotide sequence: TGTGCCAGCAGCCTGGGACTGCTCTCCTACGAGCAGTACTTC.

The chain is built from TRBV12-5 and TRBJ1-1; D call uncertain. The CDR3 has 13 amino acids. CDR1 is LGHNT, CDR2 FRNRAP, per germline. The V end was cut by 3 bases, the J end by 5 bases, with 10 bases between. The CDR3: CASGLDTGTEAFF. The CDR3, as DNA: TGTGCTAGTGGTTTAGACACGGGGACTGAAGCTTTCTTT.

This chain connects TRBV7-3 to TRBJ2-2; D unresolved. The V end lost 5 bases, the J end lost 4 bases, and 5 bases lay between the germline ends. Germline V CDR1 and CDR2: SGHTA, FQGTGA. This CDR3 has 12 residues. CDR3 nucleotide sequence: TGTGCCAGCAGCAGGAGCACCGGGGAGCTGTTTTTT. Residues: CASSRSTGELFF.

J is TRBJ2-5 and V is TRBV2, with TRBD2 as a possible D gene (6 bases). Germline lookup yields CDR1 SNHLY and CDR2 FYNNEI. This CDR3 spans 12 amino acids. Trimming cost V 8 bases and J 5 bases, with 12 bases left between them. The CDR3 DNA follows: TGTGCCAGCGGTGGGAGGTTCGAGACCCAGTACTTC. Residues: CASGGRFETQYF.

The CDR3 is CASSLLANQPQHF. In DNA form, the CDR3 reads TGTGCCAGCAGTTTATTAGCCAATCAGCCCCAGCATTTT. The chain carries TRBV27 and TRBJ1-5; no firm D call. The CDR3 totals 13 residues. Per the germline V gene, CDR1 is MNHEY and CDR2 is SMNVEV (reference sequence). With 1 base removed from V and 3 bases from J, the gap between germline ends came to 4 bases.

The chain links TRBV25-1 to TRBJ2-7, with 8 nucleotides matching TRBD1. Germline V gene lookup returns CDR1 MGHDK and CDR2 SYGVNS. V lost 10 bases, J lost 2 bases, and 13 bases stayed unmatched. CDR3 length: 15 residues. Written as DNA, the CDR3 is TGTGCCATCCCTACCTGGACAGGGAGGCCCTACGAGCAGTACTTC. This codes for CAIPTWTGRPYEQYF.

V gene TRBV13 combines with J gene TRBJ2-1; 9 nucleotides match TRBD1. Trimming at V came to 3 bases and at J to 5 bases, leaving 5 bases not matched to a gene. Germline lookup yields CDR1 PRHDT and CDR2 FYEKMQ (reference sequence). The CDR3 spans 15 residues. Written as DNA, the CDR3 is TGTGCCAGCAGCTTCCCACAGGGGGCGGACAATGAGCAGTTCTTC. It yields the protein CASSFPQGADNEQFF.

The chain joins TRBV6-5 to TRBJ2-5; tentative D call: TRBD2 (5 bases). This CDR3 spans 15 amino acids. The ends were cut back, 2 bases at V and 1 base at J, with 11 bases in the middle. The V gene's germline CDR1 is MNHEY and CDR2 SVGAGI. This CDR3 reads CASSYPCGSQETQYF. DNA of the CDR3: TGTGCCAGCAGTTACCCTTGCGGGTCCCAAGAGACCCAGTACTTC.

The chain uses TRBV5-4 and TRBJ2-1; 9 bases are a match to TRBD2. Germline V gene sequence: CDR1 SGHNT, CDR2 YYREEE (reference sequence). The CDR3 sequence is 15 residues long. Trimming cost V 4 bases and J 8 bases; bases outside gene matches: 10. The CDR3 loop is CASSRQDSGGYEQFF. The CDR3 nucleotides are TGTGCCAGCAGCCGACAAGATAGCGGGGGCTATGAGCAGTTCTTC.

The V and J genes are TRBV4-2 and TRBJ2-1, with TRBD2 identical over 10 bases. The CDR3 totals 17 residues. V was pared by 2 bases and J by 4 bases, with 8 bases of the junction left unmatched. The V gene's germline CDR1 is LGHNA and CDR2 YNFKEQ. Written as DNA, the CDR3 is TGTGCCAGCAGCCAAATGTCTAGGACTAGCGGATACAATGAGCAGTTCTTC. Its translation is CASSQMSRTSGYNEQFF.

This clone has a single count. This chain uses TRBV5-1 with TRBJ2-3; 8 nucleotides match TRBD1. This CDR3 region has 16 residues. CDR1 and CDR2 from the germline V gene are SGHRS and YFSETQ. The J segment lost 2 bases and the V segment lost 1 base, leaving 6 bases of the junction unmatched. Written as DNA, the CDR3 is TGCGCCAGCAGCTTGCAGCAGGGGGCATACACAGATACGCAGTATTTT. It specifies CASSLQQGAYTDTQYF.

The V call is TRBV6-5, the J call TRBJ1-1; D is possibly TRBD1 (6 bases). V was clipped by 6 bases and J by 7 bases, with 15 bases between them. This CDR3 has 13 residues. Germline values: CDR1 MNHEY, CDR2 SVGAGI. The CDR3 DNA is TGTGCCAGCAGCCAGGGGACCTTTGGTGAAGCTTTCTTT. This gives the protein CASSQGTFGEAFF.

This clone was observed a single time. The chain is built from TRBV2 and TRBJ2-1, with 8 bases aligning to TRBD1. Trimming cost V 4 bases and J 9 bases; bases outside gene matches: 8. The length of the CDR3 is 14 residues. Germline V gene sequence: CDR1 SNHLY, CDR2 FYNNEI. CDR3 region: CASSGFSGGGEQFF. The CDR3 coding sequence is TGTGCCAGCAGTGGTTTTTCAGGGGGCGGTGAGCAGTTCTTC.